This entry features one T cell receptor (beta chain) sequence. Germline and junction disagree at one end, which may indicate a read error. The CDR3 is 14 amino acids. Germline V lookup: CDR1 LNHDA, CDR2 SQIVND (reference sequence). This sample is drawn from a study of shared clonotypes between healthy human individuals. Overall study: Those who served as donors were a couple of women and three men between the ages of 18 and 49. Each donor's CD4 naive and CD4 memory cells filled three plates apiece, CD8 naive two, and CD8 memory one.

Some 30,000 T cell genomes (approximately 0.2 ug DNA) went into each sorted-subset replicate. As processed by the authors: Quality scores were absent from the junction-only immunoSEQ sequences, so filtering differed. TCRdb keeps only in-frame clones here, not all; method: immunoSEQ multiplex PCR. The V and J calls and clone size are taken from that table; D and trimming were inferred from the DNA. The profile shows about 2 million clones, 85% to 95% of them singletons. Sequenced material: naive CD4+ T cells sorted from blood. Subset described: CD45RA+ positively selected. This sequence joins TRBV19 and TRBJ2-2; D gene uncertain. This clonotype originated in a man between 18 and 35 years old in good health. The CDR3 loop is CASSIPYSTGELFF. The CDR3 DNA sequence: TGTGCCAGTAGTATTCCCTACTCTACCGGTGAGCTGTTTTTT.